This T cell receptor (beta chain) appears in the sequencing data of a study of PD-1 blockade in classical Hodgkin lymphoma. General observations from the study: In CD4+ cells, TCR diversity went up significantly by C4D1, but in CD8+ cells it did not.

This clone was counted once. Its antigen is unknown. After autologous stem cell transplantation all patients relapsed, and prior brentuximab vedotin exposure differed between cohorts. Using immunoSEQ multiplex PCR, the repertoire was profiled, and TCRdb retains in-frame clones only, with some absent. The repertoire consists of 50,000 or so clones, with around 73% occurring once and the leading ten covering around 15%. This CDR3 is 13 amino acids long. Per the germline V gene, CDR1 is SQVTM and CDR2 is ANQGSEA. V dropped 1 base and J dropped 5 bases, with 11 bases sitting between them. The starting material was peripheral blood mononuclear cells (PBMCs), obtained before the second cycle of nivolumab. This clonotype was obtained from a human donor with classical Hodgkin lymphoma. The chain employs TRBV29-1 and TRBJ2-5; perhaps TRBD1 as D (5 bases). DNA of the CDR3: TGCAGCGTTGAAGGCCAGGGTAGGGAGACCCAGTACTTC. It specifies CSVEGQGRETQYF.